Listed below are T cell receptor beta chains from one sample, sequenced in a study of beta chain features in type 1 diabetes. Assay: immunoSEQ multiplex PCR; the TCRdb copy retains only in-frame clones and omits some. The sample holds roughly 370,000 clones, about 14% seen once. Sequenced material: naive CD4+ T cells from blood. The source is a man aged 25-45 years in good health. CDR3s include the opening cysteine and the closing phenylalanine or tryptophan. The D gene is left open where the match is weak. Some rows mark clone size as missing; the rest say once, few, many or name a class of expanded clone.

D gene: -
J gene: TRBJ1-1
clone size: -
V gene: TRBV5-6
CDR3 length: 16
CDR3 DNA: TGTGCCAGCAGCGAAACGCCCGGCAGGAGGAACACTGAAGCTTTCTTT
CDR3 protein: CASSETPGRRNTEAFF

D gene: TRBD2
J gene: TRBJ2-1
clone size: -
V gene: TRBV30
CDR3 length: 15
CDR3 DNA: TGTGCCTGGAGTCGACTAGCGGGAGACCTGGATGAGCAGTTCTTC
CDR3 protein: CAWSRLAGDLDEQFF

D gene: -
J gene: TRBJ1-4
clone size: -
V gene: TRBV30
CDR3 length: 12
CDR3 DNA: TGTGCCTGGGCGAGGGGGGCCGGGAAACTGTTTTTT
CDR3 protein: CAWARGAGKLFF

D gene: TRBD1
J gene: TRBJ1-2
clone size: few
V gene: TRBV7-2
CDR3 length: 15
CDR3 DNA: TGTGCCAGCAGCTTAGTGGGACAGGGGGCGCGCGGCTACACCTTC
CDR3 protein: CASSLVGQGARGYTF

D gene: TRBD1
J gene: TRBJ2-3
clone size: few
V gene: TRBV5-4
CDR3 length: 19
CDR3 DNA: TGTGCCAGCAGCGGTGGGGACAGGGGGCGCCCCACCCCCACAGATACGCAGTATTTT
CDR3 protein: CASSGGDRGRPTPTDTQYF

D gene: TRBD1
J gene: TRBJ2-1
clone size: -
V gene: TRBV18
CDR3 length: 15
CDR3 DNA: TGTGCCAGCTCACCATTCGGGACAGCTAGCAATGAGCAGTTCTTC
CDR3 protein: CASSPFGTASNEQFF

D gene: TRBD1
J gene: TRBJ2-7
clone size: few
V gene: TRBV29-1
CDR3 length: 14
CDR3 DNA: TGCAGCGTTTATACCGGGACAGCATCCTACGAGCAGTACTTC
CDR3 protein: CSVYTGTASYEQYF

D gene: -
J gene: TRBJ1-6
clone size: -
V gene: TRBV9
CDR3 length: 13
CDR3 DNA: TGTGCCAGCAGCGTAGGGCCGCAAAAAGGAATCCACTTT
CDR3 protein: CASSVGPQKGIHF

D gene: TRBD2
J gene: TRBJ2-1
clone size: -
V gene: TRBV7-9
CDR3 length: 17
CDR3 DNA: TGTGCCAGCAGCTTAGGGACTAGCGGGAGAGCCAGGATTGAGCAGTTCTTC
CDR3 protein: CASSLGTSGRARIEQFF

D gene: -
J gene: TRBJ1-3
clone size: -
V gene: TRBV30
CDR3 length: 14
CDR3 DNA: TGTGCCTGGGCAGGGGACCTCTCTGGAAACACCATATATTTT
CDR3 protein: CAWAGDLSGNTIYF

D gene: TRBD1
J gene: TRBJ2-7
clone size: few
V gene: TRBV5-1
CDR3 length: 15
CDR3 DNA: TGCGCCAGCAGCTTGGAAGACAGGGGAGGATACGAGCAGTACTTC
CDR3 protein: CASSLEDRGGYEQYF

D gene: TRBD1
J gene: TRBJ1-5
clone size: few
V gene: TRBV5-1
CDR3 length: 14
CDR3 DNA: TGCGCCAGCAGCCCGGGACAGCCAAATCAGCCCCAGCATTTT
CDR3 protein: CASSPGQPNQPQHF

D gene: -
J gene: TRBJ2-1
clone size: few
V gene: TRBV23-1
CDR3 length: 15
CDR3 DNA: TGCGCCAGCAGGACGCGATTCAGCTCCTACAATGAGCAGTTCTTC
CDR3 protein: CASRTRFSSYNEQFF

D gene: TRBD2
J gene: TRBJ2-3
clone size: -
V gene: TRBV15
CDR3 length: 16
CDR3 DNA: TGTGCCACCAGCAGCCGTAGCGGGAGGGTAGGAGATACGCAGTATTTT
CDR3 protein: CATSSRSGRVGDTQYF

D gene: TRBD2
J gene: TRBJ2-1
clone size: -
V gene: TRBV7-2
CDR3 length: 15
CDR3 DNA: TGTGCCAGCAGCTTAGGAGCGGGGCGTTACAATGAGCAGTTCTTC
CDR3 protein: CASSLGAGRYNEQFF

D gene: -
J gene: TRBJ2-2
clone size: -
V gene: TRBV6-5
CDR3 length: 13
CDR3 DNA: TGTGCCAGCAGGCTTAGTCACACCGGGGAGCTGTTTTTT
CDR3 protein: CASRLSHTGELFF

D gene: TRBD1
J gene: TRBJ2-5
clone size: few
V gene: TRBV7-9
CDR3 length: 14
CDR3 DNA: TGTGCCAGCAGCCCGACAGCCAGGGGGGAGACCCAGTACTTC
CDR3 protein: CASSPTARGETQYF

D gene: TRBD2
J gene: TRBJ2-1
clone size: -
V gene: TRBV2
CDR3 length: 15
CDR3 DNA: TGTGCCAGCACCCCTTCCGCGGGAGCCTTGGATGAGCAGTTCTTC
CDR3 protein: CASTPSAGALDEQFF

D gene: -
J gene: TRBJ1-1
clone size: few
V gene: TRBV11-2
CDR3 length: 12
CDR3 DNA: TGTGCCAGCAGCTTAATCTTGGGAAAAGCTTTCTTT
CDR3 protein: CASSLILGKAFF

D gene: TRBD2
J gene: TRBJ2-5
clone size: -
V gene: TRBV5-1
CDR3 length: 16
CDR3 DNA: TGCGCCAGCAGCGCCTACCCCGCGACTAGCGAAGAGACCCAGTACTTC
CDR3 protein: CASSAYPATSEETQYF

D gene: -
J gene: TRBJ2-7
clone size: few
V gene: TRBV7-8
CDR3 length: 14
CDR3 DNA: TGTGCCAGCAGCCATCCGGGTCGGACCTACGAGCAGTACTTC
CDR3 protein: CASSHPGRTYEQYF

D gene: TRBD1
J gene: TRBJ2-1
clone size: few
V gene: TRBV5-1
CDR3 length: 16
CDR3 DNA: TGCGCCAGCAGCTCCAAGACAGGGGACGTATTGGGTGAGCAGTTCTTC
CDR3 protein: CASSSKTGDVLGEQFF

D gene: -
J gene: TRBJ2-2
clone size: -
V gene: TRBV9
CDR3 length: 16
CDR3 DNA: TGTGCCAGCAGTGCGGCGGACAGCGAGTACACCGGGGAGCTGTTTTTT
CDR3 protein: CASSAADSEYTGELFF

D gene: -
J gene: TRBJ2-1
clone size: few
V gene: TRBV4-2
CDR3 length: 15
CDR3 DNA: TGTGCCAGCAGACTTACAGGGTACTCCTACAATGAGCAGTTCTTC
CDR3 protein: CASRLTGYSYNEQFF

D gene: TRBD2
J gene: TRBJ2-3
clone size: few
V gene: TRBV4-1
CDR3 length: 16
CDR3 DNA: TGCGCCAGCAGCCTCGAGGGAGCGGGGGGTGCGGATACGCAGTATTTT
CDR3 protein: CASSLEGAGGADTQYF

D gene: TRBD2
J gene: TRBJ2-5
clone size: -
V gene: TRBV29-1
CDR3 length: 14
CDR3 DNA: TGCAGCATTTGGACTAGCGGGGCCCAAGAGACCCAGTACTTC
CDR3 protein: CSIWTSGAQETQYF

D gene: -
J gene: TRBJ2-7
clone size: -
V gene: TRBV5-1
CDR3 length: 13
CDR3 DNA: TGCGCCAGCAGCAGTGTGGGGACCTACGAGCAGTACTTC
CDR3 protein: CASSSVGTYEQYF

D gene: -
J gene: TRBJ2-7
clone size: -
V gene: TRBV20-1
CDR3 length: 11
CDR3 DNA: TGCAGTGCTAGGGTGAAGTTCGAGCAGTACTTC
CDR3 protein: CSARVKFEQYF

D gene: -
J gene: TRBJ2-2
clone size: -
V gene: TRBV27
CDR3 length: 15
CDR3 DNA: TGTGCCAGCAGTTTCTACAGCACGAACACCGGGGAGCTGTTTTTT
CDR3 protein: CASSFYSTNTGELFF

D gene: -
J gene: TRBJ2-7
clone size: -
V gene: TRBV4-1
CDR3 length: 15
CDR3 DNA: TGCGCCAGCAGCCAAGGGAGGCCAGGGGCCTACGAGCAGTACTTC
CDR3 protein: CASSQGRPGAYEQYF

D gene: TRBD1
J gene: TRBJ1-1
clone size: -
V gene: TRBV30
CDR3 length: 14
CDR3 DNA: TGTGCCTCCCCGGGACAGGGGGCGCAGGCTGAAGCTTTCTTT
CDR3 protein: CASPGQGAQAEAFF

D gene: -
J gene: TRBJ1-1
clone size: -
V gene: TRBV30
CDR3 length: 14
CDR3 DNA: TGTGCCTGGATGCCCAGGACCCCGAACACTGAAGCTTTCTTT
CDR3 protein: CAWMPRTPNTEAFF

D gene: TRBD1
J gene: TRBJ2-3
clone size: few
V gene: TRBV15
CDR3 length: 15
CDR3 DNA: TGTGCCACCAGCAGAGAAGGGACAGGGGGAGATACGCAGTATTTT
CDR3 protein: CATSREGTGGDTQYF

D gene: -
J gene: TRBJ2-7
clone size: -
V gene: TRBV28
CDR3 length: 13
CDR3 DNA: TGTGCCAGCAGTTTTTCCGGGCCCTACGAGCAGTACTTC
CDR3 protein: CASSFSGPYEQYF

D gene: -
J gene: TRBJ2-3
clone size: few
V gene: TRBV5-8
CDR3 length: 13
CDR3 DNA: TGTGCCAGCAGGTACATTAGCACAGATACGCAGTATTTT
CDR3 protein: CASRYISTDTQYF

D gene: TRBD1
J gene: TRBJ2-5
clone size: few
V gene: TRBV29-1
CDR3 length: 13
CDR3 DNA: TGCAGCGTTGATAGGGACAGAACATCGACCCAGTACTTC
CDR3 protein: CSVDRDRTSTQYF

D gene: TRBD2
J gene: TRBJ2-3
clone size: -
V gene: TRBV19
CDR3 length: 16
CDR3 DNA: TGTGCCAGTAGCCTACTAGCGGGAGGAGGCACAGATACGCAGTATTTT
CDR3 protein: CASSLLAGGGTDTQYF

D gene: -
J gene: TRBJ1-5
clone size: few
V gene: TRBV5-1
CDR3 length: 14
CDR3 DNA: TGCGCCAGCAGCTTGGACTATTCTTCTCAGCCCCAGCATTTT
CDR3 protein: CASSLDYSSQPQHF

D gene: -
J gene: TRBJ1-6
clone size: few
V gene: TRBV11-2
CDR3 length: 11
CDR3 DNA: TGTGCCAGCAGCTTCGAGGGTCCCCTCCACTTT
CDR3 protein: CASSFEGPLHF

D gene: -
J gene: TRBJ2-7
clone size: -
V gene: TRBV29-1
CDR3 length: 12
CDR3 DNA: TGCAGCGTTGATGCACGGGACGGCGAGCAGTACTTC
CDR3 protein: CSVDARDGEQYF

D gene: TRBD1
J gene: TRBJ1-2
clone size: few
V gene: TRBV18
CDR3 length: 15
CDR3 DNA: TGTGCCAGCTCACCACCATCAGGGGGCAAGAGTGGCTACACCTTC
CDR3 protein: CASSPPSGGKSGYTF

D gene: -
J gene: TRBJ2-3
clone size: -
V gene: TRBV5-6
CDR3 length: 14
CDR3 DNA: TGTGCCAGCAGGACCCTCGGGGAGGCAGATACGCAGTATTTT
CDR3 protein: CASRTLGEADTQYF